Presented here are 8 T cell receptor beta chains from one specimen sequenced in a study of blood T cell repertoires in COVID-19. Here immunoSEQ multiplex PCR was the method, and the copy in TCRdb shows in-frame clones only, minus some. The sample includes about 160,000 clones, over 70% seen only once; the top ten take 3.4%. Source material: PBMCs or T cells enriched from blood (not recorded which). These receptors were taken from an older woman who had recovered from COVID-19.

The CDR3 DNA reads as TGCGCCAGCAGCTTACGGACTAGCGGGGGGATTGAAGTGTACGAGCAGTACTTC. Its protein product is CASSLRTSGGIEVYEQYF. The chain joins TRBV5-1 to TRBJ2-7; TRBD2 matches 14 bases. V shed 2 bases and J 4 bases; nucleotides not matched to a gene: 11. Germline assignment: CDR1 SGHRS and CDR2 YFSETQ. The CDR3 contains 18 residues.

The chain employs TRBV4-1 and TRBJ2-7; D might be TRBD2 (6 bases). Trimming stripped 4 bases from V and 2 bases from J, with 15 bases between. Germline CDR1 and CDR2: MGHRA and YSYEKL. CDR3 size: 15 residues. Here the CDR3 reads CASSPVVAGPYEQYF. Here the CDR3 DNA reads TGCGCCAGCAGCCCAGTCGTGGCGGGACCCTACGAGCAGTACTTC.

V is TRBV12-3 or TRBV12-4 and J is TRBJ2-5; a possible D gene is TRBD1 (7 bases). With 2 bases removed from V and 5 bases from J, the gap between germline ends came to 9 bases. The CDR3 totals 13 residues. CDR3 protein: CASSLQGGETQYF. As DNA, the CDR3 is TGTGCCAGCAGTTTACAGGGGGGCGAGACCCAGTACTTC.

The chain links TRBV5-8 to TRBJ2-1; 12 bases match TRBD2. Germline CDR1 is SGHTS and CDR2 is YDEGEE. Germline trimming cut 4 bases from V and 4 bases from J; bases unmatched to any gene: 3. The CDR3 spans 15 residues. DNA of the CDR3: TGTGCCAGCAGCGGAGGACTAGCGGGGTACAATGAGCAGTTCTTC. Amino acid sequence: CASSGGLAGYNEQFF.

This chain joins TRBV7-2 and TRBJ2-3, with a possible D match to TRBD2 (8 bases). Trimming removed 2 bases from V and 4 bases from J, with 19 bases in between. Germline V lookup: CDR1 SGHTA, CDR2 FQGNSA. The CDR3 is 17 amino acids. The CDR3 here is CASSLRGPTSGADTQYF. The CDR3 DNA is TGTGCCAGCAGCTTAAGGGGGCCTACTAGCGGCGCAGATACGCAGTATTTT.

This chain links TRBV2 with TRBJ1-3, with 11 bases lining up with TRBD1. The CDR3 spans 16 residues. V was pared by 3 bases and J by 4 bases, with 5 bases of the junction left unmatched. Germline V lookup: CDR1 SNHLY, CDR2 FYNNEI. The DNA of the CDR3 is TGTGCCAGCAGTGACGGACAGGGGGCAATCGGAAACACCATATATTTT. It encodes CASSDGQGAIGNTIYF.

V and J are TRBV7-9 and TRBJ2-7; no clear D gene. The CDR3 has 12 amino acids. Germline CDR1 reads SEHNR; CDR2 reads FQNEAQ (reference sequence). Trimming left V 6 bases short and J 2 bases short, with 8 bases between. As DNA, the CDR3 is TGTGCCAGCAGGAAGACTGCCTACGAGCAGTACTTC. Amino acid sequence: CASRKTAYEQYF.

This clone has just a few counts. The rearrangement links TRBV19 to TRBJ1-5; the D gene is possibly TRBD1 (5 bases). The V end lost 10 bases, the J end lost 2 bases, and 18 bases lay between the germline ends. The CDR3 extends over 15 amino acids. Per the germline V gene, CDR1 is LNHDA and CDR2 is SQIVND (reference sequence). In DNA, the CDR3 is TGTGCCACCCAGGGTATGAGAGCCGGCAATCAGCCCCAGCATTTT. Its protein product is CATQGMRAGNQPQHF.